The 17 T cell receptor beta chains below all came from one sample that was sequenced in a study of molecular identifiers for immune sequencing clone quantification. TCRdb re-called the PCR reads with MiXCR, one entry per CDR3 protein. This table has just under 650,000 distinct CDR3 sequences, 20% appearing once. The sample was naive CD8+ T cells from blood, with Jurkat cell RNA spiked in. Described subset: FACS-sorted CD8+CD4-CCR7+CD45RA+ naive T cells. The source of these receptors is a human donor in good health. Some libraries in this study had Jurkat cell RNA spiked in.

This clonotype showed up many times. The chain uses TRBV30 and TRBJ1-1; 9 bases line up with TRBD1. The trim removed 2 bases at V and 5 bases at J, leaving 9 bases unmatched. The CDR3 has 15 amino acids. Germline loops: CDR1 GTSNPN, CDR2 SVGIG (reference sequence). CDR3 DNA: TGTGCCTGGAGTTTTAGGACAGGGGAGCTTACTGAAGCTTTCTTT. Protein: CAWSFRTGELTEAFF.

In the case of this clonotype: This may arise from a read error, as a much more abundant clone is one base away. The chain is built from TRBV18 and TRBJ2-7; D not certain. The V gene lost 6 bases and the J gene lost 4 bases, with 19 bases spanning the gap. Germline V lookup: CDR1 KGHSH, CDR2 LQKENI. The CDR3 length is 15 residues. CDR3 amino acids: CASSKAALGSYEQYF. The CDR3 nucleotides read TGTGCCAGCTCGAAGGCAGCGCTCGGGTCGTACGAGCAGTACTTC.

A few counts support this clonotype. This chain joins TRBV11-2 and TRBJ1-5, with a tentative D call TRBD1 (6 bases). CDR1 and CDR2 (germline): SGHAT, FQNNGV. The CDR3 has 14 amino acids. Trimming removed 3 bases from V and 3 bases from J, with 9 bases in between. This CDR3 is CASSLTGYNQPQHF. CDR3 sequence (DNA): TGTGCCAGCAGCTTGACAGGTTACAATCAGCCCCAGCATTTT. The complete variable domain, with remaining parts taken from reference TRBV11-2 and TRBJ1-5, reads EAGVAQSPRYKIIEKRQSVAFWCNPISGHATLYWYQQILGQGPKLLIQFQNNGVVDDSQLPKDRFSAERLKGVDSTLKIQPAKLEDSAVYLCASSLTGYNQPQHFGDGTRLSIL.

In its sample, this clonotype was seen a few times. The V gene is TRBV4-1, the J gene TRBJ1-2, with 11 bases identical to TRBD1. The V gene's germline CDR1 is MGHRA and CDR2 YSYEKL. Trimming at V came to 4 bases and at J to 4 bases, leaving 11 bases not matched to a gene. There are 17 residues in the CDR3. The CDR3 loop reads CASSPGQGVISPYGYTF. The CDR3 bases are TGCGCCAGCAGCCCGGGACAGGGGGTAATTTCCCCCTATGGCTACACCTTC.

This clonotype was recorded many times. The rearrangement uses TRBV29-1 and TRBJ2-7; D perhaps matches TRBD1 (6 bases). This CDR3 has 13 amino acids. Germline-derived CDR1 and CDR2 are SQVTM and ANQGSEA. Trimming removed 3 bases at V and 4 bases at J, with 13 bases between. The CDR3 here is CSVDLQGSYEQYF. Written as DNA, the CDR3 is TGCAGCGTTGACTTGCAGGGGTCGTACGAGCAGTACTTC.

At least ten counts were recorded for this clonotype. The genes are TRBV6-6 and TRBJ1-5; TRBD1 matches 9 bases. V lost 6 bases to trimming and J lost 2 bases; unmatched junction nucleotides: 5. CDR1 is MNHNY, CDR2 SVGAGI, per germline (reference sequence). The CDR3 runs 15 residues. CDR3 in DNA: TGTGCCAGCAGCCGGACAGGGGTTGGCAATCAGCCCCAGCATTTT. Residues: CASSRTGVGNQPQHF.

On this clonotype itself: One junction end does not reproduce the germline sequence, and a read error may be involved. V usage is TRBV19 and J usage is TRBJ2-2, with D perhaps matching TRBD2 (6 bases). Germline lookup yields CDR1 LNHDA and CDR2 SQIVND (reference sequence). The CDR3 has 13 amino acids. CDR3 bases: TGTGCCACCTCAGGGTGGGAGGACGGGGGGCTGTTTTTT. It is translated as CATSGWEDGGLFF.

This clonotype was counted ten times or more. Here the CDR3 reads CASTPHPGTGELFF. In DNA form, the CDR3 reads TGTGCCAGCACCCCCCACCCAGGGACCGGGGAGCTGTTTTTT. This chain uses TRBV6-5 with TRBJ2-2; D perhaps matches TRBD1 (5 bases). The CDR3 is 14 residues long. Germline V gene lookup returns CDR1 MNHEY and CDR2 SVGAGI. V was cut by 7 bases and J by 5 bases, with 14 bases left in between.

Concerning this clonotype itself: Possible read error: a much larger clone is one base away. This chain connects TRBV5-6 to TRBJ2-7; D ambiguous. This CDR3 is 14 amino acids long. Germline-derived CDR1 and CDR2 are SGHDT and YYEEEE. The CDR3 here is CASSLDILPDEQNF. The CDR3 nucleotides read TGTGCCAGCAGCTTGGACATCTTACCCGACGAGCAGAACTTC.

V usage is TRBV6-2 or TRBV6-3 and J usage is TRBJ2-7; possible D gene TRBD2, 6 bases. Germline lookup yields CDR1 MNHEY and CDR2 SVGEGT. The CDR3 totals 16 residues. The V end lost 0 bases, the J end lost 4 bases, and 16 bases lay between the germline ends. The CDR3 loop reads CASSYSKLGLSYEQYF. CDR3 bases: TGTGCCAGCAGTTACTCGAAGCTCGGACTATCTTACGAGCAGTACTTC.

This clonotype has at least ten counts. CDR3 sequence (DNA): TGTGCCAGCAGCTGGGGGCTAGTTCTAGCCGTGGATACGCAGTATTTT. Protein product: CASSWGLVLAVDTQYF. The chain carries TRBV7-9 and TRBJ2-3, with D possibly being TRBD1 (6 bases). V dropped 4 bases and J dropped 6 bases, with 20 bases sitting between them. The germline V gene has CDR1 SEHNR and CDR2 FQNEAQ (reference sequence). There are 16 residues in the CDR3.

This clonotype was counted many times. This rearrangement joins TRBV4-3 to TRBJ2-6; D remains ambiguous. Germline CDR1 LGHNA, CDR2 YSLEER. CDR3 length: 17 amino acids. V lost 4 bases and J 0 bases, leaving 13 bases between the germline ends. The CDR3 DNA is TGCGCCAGCAGCCCCAGGCCTGACCTCTCTGGGGCCAACGTCCTGACTTTC. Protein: CASSPRPDLSGANVLTF.

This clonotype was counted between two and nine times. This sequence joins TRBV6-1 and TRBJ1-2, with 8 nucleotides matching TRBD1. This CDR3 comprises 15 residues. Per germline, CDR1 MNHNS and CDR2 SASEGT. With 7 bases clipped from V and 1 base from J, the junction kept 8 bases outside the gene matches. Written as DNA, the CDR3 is TGTGCCAGCAAGGGGGACAGGTTTATTAACTATGGCTACACCTTC. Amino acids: CASKGDRFINYGYTF.

The CDR3 nucleotides read TGTGCCAGCAGCGACAGCCCCGCCGCCGCGCAATCGCCCCTCCACTTT. It is translated as CASSDSPAAAQSPLHF. V and J are TRBV7-9 and TRBJ1-6, with D possibly matching TRBD1 (5 bases). Looked up from germline, CDR1 is SEHNR and CDR2 is FQNEAQ (reference sequence). Trimming stripped 5 bases from V and 13 bases from J, with 24 bases between. The CDR3 spans 16 residues.

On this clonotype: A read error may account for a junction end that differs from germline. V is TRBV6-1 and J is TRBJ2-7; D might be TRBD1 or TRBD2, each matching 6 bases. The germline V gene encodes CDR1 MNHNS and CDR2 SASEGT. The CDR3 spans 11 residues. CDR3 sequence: CTSPRGGEQYF. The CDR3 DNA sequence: TGTACCAGTCCCAGGGGAGGCGAGCAGTACTTC.

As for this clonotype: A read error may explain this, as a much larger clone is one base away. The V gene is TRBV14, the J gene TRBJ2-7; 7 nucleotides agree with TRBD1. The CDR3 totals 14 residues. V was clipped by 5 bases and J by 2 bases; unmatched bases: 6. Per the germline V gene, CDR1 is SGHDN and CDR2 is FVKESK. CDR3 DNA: TGTGCCAGCAGCTCCAGGGGGAGTCCCTACGAGCAGTACTTC. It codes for CASSSRGSPYEQYF. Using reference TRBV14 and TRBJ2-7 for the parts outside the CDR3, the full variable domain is EAGVTQFPSHSVIEKGQTVTLRCDPISGHDNLYWYRRVMGKEIKFLLHFVKESKQDESGMPNNRFLAERTGGTYSTLKVQPAELEDSGVYFCASSSRGSPYEQYFGPGTRLTVT.

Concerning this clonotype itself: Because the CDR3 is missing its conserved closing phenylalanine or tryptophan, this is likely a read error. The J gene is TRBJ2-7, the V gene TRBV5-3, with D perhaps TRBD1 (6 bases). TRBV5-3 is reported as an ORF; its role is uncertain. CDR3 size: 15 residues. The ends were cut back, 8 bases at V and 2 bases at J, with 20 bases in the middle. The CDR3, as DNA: TGTGCCAGCAGCCCTCCATCGACAGGCCCCTACGAGCAGTACTGC. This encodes CASSPPSTGPYEQYC.